This T cell receptor (beta chain) was observed in a study of shared clonotypes between healthy human individuals. Points from the study as a whole: The study found about 5% of naive CD4 clonotypes shared across a handful of donors.

All participating donors were Caucasian adults from Nashville, Tennessee. Of note for this clone: Its target is unknown.

V was pared by 6 bases and J by 8 bases, with 3 bases of the junction left unmatched. Germline assignment: CDR1 MNHEY and CDR2 SVGAGI. This CDR3 is built from 14 residues. TCRdb's table, derived via immunoSEQ multiplex PCR, lists solely in-frame clones and lacks some. There are approximately 2.4 million clones in the sample; more than 90% occur only once, and 0.13% lies in the top ten. The sample was naive CD4+ T cells sorted from blood. Subset denoted: CD45RA+ positively selected. This receptor was identified in a young man in good health. The chain has TRBV6-5 and TRBJ2-1; 14 bases match TRBD2. The CDR3 is CASRGTSGSHEQFF. As DNA, the CDR3 is TGTGCCAGCAGAGGGACTAGCGGGAGTCATGAGCAGTTCTTC.